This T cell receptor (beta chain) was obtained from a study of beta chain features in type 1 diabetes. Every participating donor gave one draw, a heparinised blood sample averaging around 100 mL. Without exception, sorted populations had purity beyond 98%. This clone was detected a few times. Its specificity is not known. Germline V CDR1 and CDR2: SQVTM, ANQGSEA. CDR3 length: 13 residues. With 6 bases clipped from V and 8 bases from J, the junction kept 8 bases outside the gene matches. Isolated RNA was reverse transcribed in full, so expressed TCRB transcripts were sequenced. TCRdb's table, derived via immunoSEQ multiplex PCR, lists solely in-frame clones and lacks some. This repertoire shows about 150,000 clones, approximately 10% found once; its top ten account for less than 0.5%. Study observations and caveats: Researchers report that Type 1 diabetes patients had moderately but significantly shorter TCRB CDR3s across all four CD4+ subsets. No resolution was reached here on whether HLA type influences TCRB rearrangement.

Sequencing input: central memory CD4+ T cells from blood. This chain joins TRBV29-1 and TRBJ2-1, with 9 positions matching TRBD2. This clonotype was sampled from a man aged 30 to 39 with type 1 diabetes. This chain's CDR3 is CSVSGTSIDEQFF. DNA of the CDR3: TGCAGCGTGTCCGGGACTAGCATTGATGAGCAGTTCTTC.